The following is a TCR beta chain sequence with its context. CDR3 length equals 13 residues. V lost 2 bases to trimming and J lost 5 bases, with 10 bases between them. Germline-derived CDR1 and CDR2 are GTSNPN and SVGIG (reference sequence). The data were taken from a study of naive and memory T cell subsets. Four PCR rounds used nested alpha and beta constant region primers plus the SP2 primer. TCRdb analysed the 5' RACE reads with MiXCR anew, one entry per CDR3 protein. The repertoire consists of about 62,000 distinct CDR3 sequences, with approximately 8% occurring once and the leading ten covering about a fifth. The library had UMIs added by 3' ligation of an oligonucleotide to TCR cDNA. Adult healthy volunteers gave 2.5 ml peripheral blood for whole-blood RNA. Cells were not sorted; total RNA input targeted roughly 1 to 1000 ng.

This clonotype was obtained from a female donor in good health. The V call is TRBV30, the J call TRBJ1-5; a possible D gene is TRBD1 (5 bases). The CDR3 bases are TGTGCCTGGAGTACAACGGGGGATCAGCCCCAGCATTTT. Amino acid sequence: CAWSTTGDQPQHF.